This T cell receptor (beta chain) was sequenced in a study of T cell clones after liver transplantation. The wider study: In this trial, immunosuppression withdrawal was attempted within 2 years of liver transplant. Tolerant meant at least one year fully off immunosuppression without liver enzymes above twice normal.

Assay used: immunoSEQ multiplex PCR; TCRdb lists only in-frame clones, some missing. The table includes about 99,000 clones, around four fifths detected once. The V gene end was trimmed by 3 bases and the J gene end by 3 bases; junction bases not matched to a gene: 13. CDR3 length equals 19 residues. CDR1 is SGHVS and CDR2 is FQNEAQ in the germline V gene. The specimen was CD4+ T cells from blood, collected before liver transplant. This chain joins TRBV7-8 and TRBJ2-4; 11 positions match TRBD1. The TCR comes from a human donor who received a liver transplant. The CDR3 loop is CASSFIWDRGDSGKNIQYF. DNA of the CDR3: TGTGCCAGCAGCTTCATATGGGACAGGGGGGACTCGGGCAAAAACATTCAGTACTTC.